This T cell receptor beta chain was captured by sequencing in a study of blood T cell repertoires in COVID-19. Turning to the study itself: Samples taken during acute and convalescent COVID-19 were collected in the United States, Italy and Spain.

The CDR3 consists of 14 residues. V dropped 5 bases and J dropped 2; count of bases not matched to a gene: 4. Germline V lookup: CDR1 LNHDA, CDR2 SQIVND (reference sequence). Assay: immunoSEQ multiplex PCR; the TCRdb copy retains only in-frame clones and omits some. The table has roughly 110,000 clones, approximately 90% seen once. Material: peripheral blood. V usage is TRBV19 and J usage is TRBJ1-1, with 8 nucleotides matching TRBD1. The receptor was isolated from a woman in her forties or fifties with acute or convalescent COVID-19. For the CDR3, the DNA is TGTGCCAGTAGTGCCGACAGGGGCAACACTGAAGCTTTCTTT. It is translated as CASSADRGNTEAFF.